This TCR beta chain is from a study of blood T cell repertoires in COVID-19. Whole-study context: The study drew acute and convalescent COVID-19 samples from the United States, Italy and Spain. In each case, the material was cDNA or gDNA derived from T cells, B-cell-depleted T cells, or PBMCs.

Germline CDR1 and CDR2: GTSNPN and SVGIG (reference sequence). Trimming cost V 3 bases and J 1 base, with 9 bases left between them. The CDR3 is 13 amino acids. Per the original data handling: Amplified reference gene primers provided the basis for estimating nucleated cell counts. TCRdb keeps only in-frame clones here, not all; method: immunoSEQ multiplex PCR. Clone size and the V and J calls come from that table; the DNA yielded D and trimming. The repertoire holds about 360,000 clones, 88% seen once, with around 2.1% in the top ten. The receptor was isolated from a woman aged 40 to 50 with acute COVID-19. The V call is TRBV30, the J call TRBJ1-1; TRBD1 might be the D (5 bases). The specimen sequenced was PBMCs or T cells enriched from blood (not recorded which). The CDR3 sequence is CAWRQDRNTEAFF. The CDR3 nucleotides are TGTGCCTGGAGACAAGACAGGAACACTGAAGCTTTCTTT.